The entry below describes one TCR beta chain. It lacks a known antigen. There are no base qualities to consult, and no much larger clone falls within one base. TCR CDR3 regions were amplified from genomic DNA by multiplex PCR using the deep immunoSEQ assay. Genomic DNA extracted from each cell subset was distributed evenly over all wells of several immunoSEQ 96-well plates, and each plate served as one replicate. Each replicate PCR for sorted subsets received roughly 200 ng genomic DNA, equal to about 30,000 T cell genomes. Purified libraries were quantified with a Qubit 3.0 fluorometer, sized on a Bioanalyzer 2100, and re-quantified with the KAPA Library Quantification kit. Each immunoSEQ 96-well plate was sequenced on its own single-read 150-cycle Illumina NextSeq 550 flow cell. As for the original processing: Because the immunoSEQ output included only junctional sequences and no quality scores, the filtering could not be the same as the filtering used for full-length reads. To assign V/J genes and CDR3, sequences were annotated using PyIR, a Python wrapper for IgBLAST v1.9, with IMGT germline references. Any read was removed if the V/J assignment was weak (E-value above 1e-6), the CDR3 was missing, or the read contained stop codons, out-of-frame junctions, or ambiguous translated residues. V3J clonotypes were defined as sequences sharing the same inferred V gene, J gene, and CDR3 amino acid sequence. To compute the percentage overlap between repertoires, the number of shared unique clonotypes was divided by the size of the smaller repertoire. RTK rarefaction, the Chao1 estimator, and Recon v2.1 estimates of unobserved clonotypes were used to assess repertoire richness. OLGA was used to compute generation probabilities for all TCRbeta clonotypes that the gDNA method yielded from a handful of donors. The clones in this table, taken by TCRdb from immuneACCESS, are in-frame only. Not every clone is retained; where verified, under half of the shortfall comes from an unresolved V gene, and the cause of the rest is unknown. V and J calls and clone size are given by that table; D and trimming were obtained from the DNA. Within this sample are under 1,100,000 clones, with 75% to 85% of them counted one time only. More than 0.55% of the sample is taken by the ten largest.

These data are taken from a study of shared clonotypes between healthy human individuals (dated by TCRdb to 2020 to 2022). Looking at the study overall: The cohort comprised a couple of women and a few men aged 18 to 49 years. For each donor, CD4 naive and CD4 memory were each run on three plates, CD8 naive on two plates, and CD8 memory on one plate. Blood TCR repertoires of a handful of healthy adults were deeply sequenced to estimate repertoire size and the extent of clonotype sharing between individuals. To increase sequencing depth and limit assay-specific biases, different laboratories used diverse techniques to prepare libraries and sequence TCR repertoires. Leukapheresis yielded between about 0.94 and 10 billion PBMCs per donor.

Overall study results and their limits: Sharing across a few donors was observed for 5% to 6.5% of naive CD4, 3% to 3.5% of naive CD8, 2.3% of memory CD4, and about 0.38% of memory CD8 clonotypes. Naive subsets generally had larger estimated clonotype richness than memory subsets. Even with the large sequencing depth, rarefaction of the sorted-subset datasets indicated that sequencing was incomplete. Compared with non-shared clonotypes, clonotypes shared by all four sorted-subset donors had higher generation probabilities. Based on pairwise subsampling, the degree of clonotype sharing among donors was expected to be affected by sequencing depth. Only blood was sampled, and tissue TCR repertoires likely differ from those in blood. Because the study included a small number of donors, the genetic and exposure-history diversity represented was limited.

Its CDR3 holds 12 amino acids, cysteine through phenylalanine. The sequence is cut down to CDR3 DNA, 36 bases in frame from base 1. Between the V and J ends, shortened by 3 bases and 7 bases respectively, the junction contains 10 bases. CDR1 and CDR2 (GTSNPN, SVGIG) derive from the germline V gene (reference sequence). Healthy HIV-negative adults with no recently reported acute infections or vaccinations were included as donors. Every donor was a Caucasian adult residing in Nashville, Tennessee, USA. CD4+ T cells were enriched through magnetic negative selection, after which naive cells were positively selected on CD45RA and the remaining negative fraction served as the memory subset. Blood was obtained by leukapheresis, after which PBMCs were separated by Ficoll-Histopaque density gradient centrifugation and cryopreserved in liquid nitrogen vapor phase. Analytical flow cytometry was used to check the purity and quantity of each magnetically sorted T cell population. Each sorted fraction had its genomic DNA isolated and then quantified by UV absorbance on a Nanodrop 2000c.

The material sequenced was memory CD4+ T cells from PBMCs. The sample's cell subset or site label is to be understood as: CD45RA-negative fraction. This TCR came from a man between 18 and 35 years old in good health. Some clones in this sample may be carry-over from other donors' samples. Rearrangement joined TRBV30 to TRBJ1-3; matching of 5 bases hints at TRBD1 as the D gene. The nucleotide sequence is TGTGCCTGGAGCGAGGGGATGAACACCATATATTTT. This translates into CAWSEGMNTIYF.